The 32 T cell receptor beta chains reported below all come from one sample, sequenced in a study of shared clonotypes between healthy human individuals. The data were produced by immunoSEQ multiplex PCR, yet TCRdb's version contains in-frame clones alone and is incomplete. The sample consists of around 2.1 million clones, roughly 95% of them appearing once. Sequenced input: naive CD4+ T cells sorted from blood. Subset in this sample: CD45RA+ positively selected. The source is a man aged 18 to 29 in good health.

J is TRBJ2-3 and V is TRBV5-1; tentatively, D is TRBD1 (6 bases). The CDR3 is made up of 12 amino acids. V lost 4 bases and J lost 5, with 8 bases in between. Germline CDR1 is SGHRS and CDR2 is YFSETQ. CDR3 amino acids: CASSPGVDTQYF. The CDR3 DNA is TGCGCCAGCAGCCCAGGGGTAGATACGCAGTATTTT.

This chain uses TRBV5-1 with TRBJ2-7; D gene ambiguous. From germline, CDR1 is SGHRS and CDR2 YFSETQ. The CDR3 runs 13 residues. V was cut by 2 bases and J by 6 bases, with 12 bases left in between. The CDR3 DNA sequence: TGCGCCAGCAGCTTCAGCCCTAACCGCGAGCAGTACTTC. It codes for CASSFSPNREQYF.

V usage is TRBV7-8 and J usage is TRBJ2-5, with D possibly matching TRBD1 (6 bases). The germline V gene encodes CDR1 SGHVS and CDR2 FQNEAQ. Trimming shortened V by 3 bases and J by 3 bases, and 8 bases separated the two germline ends. The CDR3 runs to 13 residues. CDR3 sequence: CASSFYREETQYF. The CDR3 nucleotides are TGTGCCAGCAGCTTTTACAGGGAAGAGACCCAGTACTTC. Together with reference TRBV7-8 and TRBJ2-5, the CDR3 gives the full variable domain: GAGVSQSPRYKVAKRGQDVALRCDPISGHVSLFWYQQALGQGPEFLTYFQNEAQLDKSGLPSDRFFAERPEGSVSTLKIQRTQQEDSAVYLCASSFYREETQYFGPGTRLLVL.

Points on this clone: This sample includes further DNA sequences coding for the same CDR3. This chain joins TRBV20-1 and TRBJ1-5; the D is unclear. CDR3 size: 11 residues. Germline CDR1 and CDR2: DFQATT and SNEGSKA (reference sequence). V was cut by 3 bases and J by 4 bases, with 4 bases left in between. DNA for the CDR3: TGCAGTGCTAGTGGAAATCAGCCCCAGCATTTT. Its protein is CSASGNQPQHF.

The CDR3 sequence: CAIKIAGGSTDTQYF. CDR3 DNA: TGTGCCATCAAGATCGCCGGGGGATCCACAGATACGCAGTATTTT. This chain uses TRBV10-3 with TRBJ2-3, with a weak D call TRBD2 (6 bases). The germline V gene has CDR1 ENHRY and CDR2 SYGVKD. The germline V and J ends were trimmed by 7 bases and 2 bases, with 16 bases remaining between them. CDR3 size: 15 residues.

The chain employs TRBV27 and TRBJ2-1; no firm D call. Germline-derived CDR1 and CDR2 are MNHEY and SMNVEV (reference sequence). The CDR3 runs 15 residues. V lost 0 bases, J lost 2 bases, and 8 bases lay in between. CDR3 sequence: CASSLSSQTYNEQFF. Written as DNA, the CDR3 is TGTGCCAGCAGTTTATCCTCCCAGACCTACAATGAGCAGTTCTTC.

This sequence joins TRBV6-5 and TRBJ2-1; D not certain. V shed 9 bases and J shed 2 bases, with 11 bases lying between them. This CDR3 is 13 amino acids long. Germline CDR1 MNHEY, CDR2 SVGAGI. CDR3: CASRRVAYNEQFF. As DNA, the CDR3 is TGTGCCAGTCGTCGGGTCGCCTACAATGAGCAGTTCTTC.

The V gene is TRBV7-8, the J gene TRBJ2-1, with TRBD2 matching over 7 bases. The germline V gene encodes CDR1 SGHVS and CDR2 FQNEAQ. V was pared by 4 bases and J by 4 bases, with 7 bases of the junction left unmatched. The CDR3 covers 15 residues. CDR3 protein: CASSSRESLYNEQFF. The CDR3 bases are TGTGCCAGCAGCTCGCGGGAGTCCCTTTACAATGAGCAGTTCTTC.

With respect to this clone: The same CDR3 arises from other DNA sequences in this sample as well. The rearrangement uses TRBV6-5 and TRBJ1-2; 8 bases map to TRBD1. This CDR3 region has 12 residues. Germline CDR1 MNHEY, CDR2 SVGAGI. With 5 bases clipped from V and 7 bases from J, the junction kept 3 bases outside the gene matches. The CDR3 reads CASSRQGSGYTF. The CDR3 region has the DNA TGTGCCAGCAGTAGACAGGGGTCTGGCTACACCTTC.

This chain joins TRBV18 and TRBJ2-3, with 10 bases that match TRBD2. V was pared by 4 bases and J by 0 bases, with 7 bases of the junction left unmatched. There are 17 residues in the CDR3. Germline CDR1 and CDR2: KGHSH and LQKENI. CDR3 in DNA: TGTGCCAGCTCACAAATTGGACTAGCGGCGAGCACAGATACGCAGTATTTT. It specifies CASSQIGLAASTDTQYF.

DNA of the CDR3: TGTGCCAGCAGCCCCTCACGGGGTACAATGGGAGAGCAGTACTTC. Protein product: CASSPSRGTMGEQYF. The chain recombines TRBV7-9 with TRBJ2-7, with a weak D call TRBD2 (5 bases). Trimming stripped 5 bases from V and 7 bases from J, with 21 bases between. Germline assignment: CDR1 SEHNR and CDR2 FQNEAQ (reference sequence). CDR3 length: 15 amino acids. The full variable domain, rest sourced from reference TRBV7-9 and TRBJ2-7, is DTGVSQNPRHKITKRGQNVTFRCDPISEHNRLYWYRQTLGQGPEFLTYFQNEAQLEKSRLLSDRFSAERPKGSFSTLEIQRTEQGDSAMYLCASSPSRGTMGEQYFGPGTRLTVT.

The gene calls are TRBV28 and TRBJ1-1, with 8 bases that match TRBD1. With 10 bases clipped from V and 0 bases from J, the junction kept 10 bases outside the gene matches. CDR1 and CDR2 (germline): MDHEN, SYDVKM. The CDR3 consists of 15 residues. The CDR3 DNA follows: TGTGCCACCACAGGACAGGGTAAAATGAACACTGAAGCTTTCTTT. The encoded protein is CATTGQGKMNTEAFF.

This clone was seen only once. At one end the junction does not follow the germline gene, possibly because of a read error. V usage is TRBV7-7 and J usage is TRBJ2-1; 7 bases line up with TRBD2. Germline CDR1 and CDR2: SSHAT and FNYEAQ (reference sequence). This CDR3 spans 13 amino acids. The CDR3: CASSLAGRHEQFF. The CDR3 DNA sequence: TGTGCTAGCAGCTTAGCGGGCAGGCATGAGCAGTTCTTC.

On this clone itself: Other DNA sequences within the sample encode an identical CDR3. The chain combines TRBV7-9 with TRBJ2-2; D uncertain. Trimming left V 0 bases short and J 3 bases short, with 5 bases between. This CDR3 has 14 residues. The germline V gene encodes CDR1 SEHNR and CDR2 FQNEAQ (reference sequence). The CDR3 protein is CASSLATDTGELFF. CDR3 DNA sequence: TGTGCCAGCAGCTTAGCCACTGACACCGGGGAGCTGTTTTTT.

As concerns this clone: The sample contains more than one DNA sequence encoding this CDR3. The J gene is TRBJ2-7, the V gene TRBV5-1; D uncertain. The germline gives CDR1 SGHRS, CDR2 YFSETQ. CDR3 size: 13 residues. Trimming removed 0 bases from V and 1 base from J, with 5 bases in between. Here the CDR3 DNA reads TGCGCCAGCAGCTTGGTGGGGTCCTACGAGCAGTACTTC. It is translated as CASSLVGSYEQYF.

Details on this clone: Within the sample, other DNA sequences also encode this same CDR3. The chain couples TRBV6-5 to TRBJ2-7; 9 nucleotides line up with TRBD1. Losses at the gene ends were 6 bases for V and 4 bases for J; bases not matched to a gene: 7. This CDR3 has 14 residues. Germline V gene sequence: CDR1 MNHEY, CDR2 SVGAGI. CDR3 nucleotides: TGTGCCAGCAGGAACAGGGGGCACGGGTACGAGCAGTACTTC. This encodes CASRNRGHGYEQYF.

The chain links TRBV5-1 to TRBJ1-1; 10 positions match TRBD1. Germline V CDR1 and CDR2: SGHRS, YFSETQ. Germline trimming cut 0 bases from V and 7 bases from J; bases unmatched to any gene: 6. The CDR3 sequence is 15 residues long. The CDR3 spells CASSLEGTGAGEAFF. Written as DNA, the CDR3 is TGCGCCAGCAGCTTGGAAGGGACAGGGGCGGGTGAAGCTTTCTTT.

This chain uses TRBV19 with TRBJ1-4; 9 bases line up with TRBD1. The CDR3 length is 16 residues. The V gene's germline CDR1 is LNHDA and CDR2 SQIVND (reference sequence). The junction had 6 bases not matched to a gene; V was cut back by 2 bases and J by 5 bases. This CDR3 reads CASSIRPGTGNEKLFF. CDR3 DNA: TGTGCCAGTAGTATACGACCCGGGACAGGGAATGAAAAACTGTTTTTT.

V gene TRBV7-9 combines with J gene TRBJ2-3, with 9 bases matching TRBD2. The CDR3 extends over 16 amino acids. The J segment lost 3 bases and the V segment lost 4 bases, leaving 8 bases of the junction unmatched. Germline V gene sequence: CDR1 SEHNR, CDR2 FQNEAQ (reference sequence). The CDR3 loop is CASSSRALAGTDTQYF. Written as DNA, the CDR3 is TGTGCCAGCAGCTCCCGGGCGCTAGCGGGAACAGATACGCAGTATTTT.

V is TRBV11-2 and J is TRBJ2-5; 9 bases fit TRBD2. CDR3 size: 17 residues. CDR1 is SGHAT and CDR2 is FQNNGV in the germline V gene. J lost 5 bases, V lost 1 base, and 11 bases had no gene match. Written as DNA, the CDR3 is TGTGCCAGCAGCTTAGGGTTAGCGGGGGCCTCTAGGGAGACCCAGTACTTC. Translation: CASSLGLAGASRETQYF.

This rearrangement joins TRBV6-5 to TRBJ1-2; no reliable D call. The CDR3 runs to 13 residues. Germline assignment: CDR1 MNHEY and CDR2 SVGAGI. V shed 4 bases and J shed 4 bases, with 10 bases lying between them. The CDR3 DNA reads as TGTGCCAGCAGTTCAATTCAGACCTATGGCTACACCTTC. Protein product: CASSSIQTYGYTF.

V and J are TRBV5-6 and TRBJ2-7; 16 nucleotides agree with TRBD2. Germline loops: CDR1 SGHDT, CDR2 YYEEEE. Trimming at V came to 7 bases and at J to 4 bases, leaving 11 bases not matched to a gene. The CDR3 runs to 17 residues. CDR3 bases: TGTGCCAGCCGTTCCGGGACTAGCGGGAGGGCCTTTTACGAGCAGTACTTC. Translated, it gives CASRSGTSGRAFYEQYF. Combining the CDR3 with reference TRBV5-6 and TRBJ2-7 gives the whole variable domain DAGVTQSPTHLIKTRGQQVTLRCSPKSGHDTVSWYQQALGQGPQFIFQYYEEEERQRGNFPDRFSGHQFPNYSSELNVNALLLGDSALYLCASRSGTSGRAFYEQYFGPGTRLTVT.

Comment on this clone: One end of the junction fails to match germline, which may point to a read error. The J gene is TRBJ2-1, the V gene TRBV6-1; D gene ambiguous. Germline loops: CDR1 MNHNS, CDR2 SASEGT. There are 14 residues in the CDR3. CDR3 in amino acids: CASNELTPNNEQFF. CDR3 bases: TGTGCCAGCAATGAACTCACACCTAACAATGAGCAGTTCTTC.

The rearrangement uses TRBV7-9 and TRBJ2-5; possible D gene TRBD2, 6 bases. CDR1 is SEHNR and CDR2 is FQNEAQ in the germline V gene (reference sequence). V lost 4 bases and J 1 base, leaving 13 bases between the germline ends. The CDR3 is 15 residues long. The CDR3 protein is CASSSTGRGQETQYF. DNA of the CDR3: TGTGCCAGCAGCTCGACGGGGCGGGGCCAAGAGACCCAGTACTTC.

This clone appeared once. The V gene is TRBV5-6, the J gene TRBJ2-1, with 10 bases identical to TRBD1. The CDR3 contains 16 residues. Germline loops: CDR1 SGHDT, CDR2 YYEEEE. J was trimmed by 3 bases and V by 5 bases; bases with no gene match: 8. This CDR3 reads CASSLTGTGVYNEQFF. Written as DNA, the CDR3 is TGTGCCAGCAGTCTCACCGGGACAGGGGTCTACAATGAGCAGTTCTTC.

The chain carries TRBV9 and TRBJ2-3; a possible D gene is TRBD1 (6 bases). V gave up 2 bases and J gave up 2 bases, with 15 bases separating them. CDR3 length: 16 residues. CDR1 SGDLS and CDR2 YYNGEE come from the germline V gene. The CDR3 nucleotides read TGTGCCAGCAGCGTCGCCGGTTGGGGGCTCACAGATACGCAGTATTTT. It codes for CASSVAGWGLTDTQYF.

The V and J genes are TRBV27 and TRBJ2-6; 7 bases fit TRBD1. The germline CDR1 and CDR2 sequences are MNHEY and SMNVEV (reference sequence). After removal of 6 bases from V and 2 bases from J, the junction contained 7 bases not matched to a gene. The CDR3 covers 16 residues. CDR3 region: CASRGRDRAGANVLTF. In DNA, the CDR3 is TGTGCCAGCAGAGGGAGAGACAGGGCTGGGGCCAACGTCCTGACTTTC.

The chain combines TRBV27 with TRBJ1-2, with D tentatively TRBD1 (6 bases). V was shortened by 2 bases and J by 8 bases, with 12 bases between the two germline ends. Germline CDR1 is MNHEY and CDR2 is SMNVEV (reference sequence). This CDR3 is built from 13 residues. DNA for the CDR3: TGTGCCAGCAGTTTAGGGGGGGCGTACGGCTACACCTTC. It translates to CASSLGGAYGYTF.

The chain recombines TRBV5-1 with TRBJ2-7; perhaps TRBD1 as D (6 bases). This CDR3 spans 13 amino acids. V lost 4 bases to trimming and J lost 4 bases, with 12 bases between them. Germline V gene data show CDR1 as SGHRS and CDR2 as YFSETQ. CDR3 sequence: CASSGGTTYEQYF. Written as DNA, the CDR3 is TGCGCCAGCAGCGGTGGGACAACTTACGAGCAGTACTTC.

The chain recombines TRBV28 with TRBJ2-1; possible D gene TRBD2, 5 bases. Germline CDR1 reads MDHEN; CDR2 reads SYDVKM. This CDR3 comprises 13 residues. The V end lost 7 bases, the J end lost 5 bases, and 12 bases lay between the germline ends. The CDR3 DNA sequence: TGTGCCAGCAATCTGGGCGGGCACAATGAGCAGTTCTTC. Protein product: CASNLGGHNEQFF.

In its sample, this clone was seen once. The V call is TRBV9, the J call TRBJ1-4, with 9 positions matching TRBD1. Germline trimming cut 3 bases from V and 8 bases from J; bases unmatched to any gene: 20. Looked up from germline, CDR1 is SGDLS and CDR2 is YYNGEE. The CDR3 extends over 19 amino acids. This chain's CDR3 is CASSGYRDRVAGGDEKLFF. CDR3 in DNA: TGTGCCAGCAGCGGATACCGGGACAGGGTAGCGGGGGGGGACGAAAAACTGTTTTTT.

The chain couples TRBV5-1 to TRBJ2-5, with 8 bases fitting TRBD1. The CDR3 consists of 16 residues. Unmatched junction bases numbered 9, after V lost 1 base and J lost 4 bases. Germline V lookup: CDR1 SGHRS, CDR2 YFSETQ. CDR3 in amino acids: CASSLMTGAAGETQYF. In nucleotides, the CDR3 is TGCGCCAGCAGCTTGATGACAGGGGCGGCAGGAGAGACCCAGTACTTC.